One sample yielded the 15 T cell receptor beta chains listed below, sequenced in a study of OX40 agonist ivuxolimab in advanced cancers. Receptors were amplified or captured by the immunoSEQ multiplex PCR assay. The clones in this table, taken by TCRdb from immuneACCESS, are in-frame only. Not every clone is retained; where verified, under half of the shortfall comes from an unresolved V gene, and the cause of the rest is unknown. In this sample the table shows about 70,000 clones, around 80% of which occur a single time. The ten largest clones take up roughly 5.4% of the sample. The sequencing here drew on CD4+ or CD8+ T cells sorted from blood, taken in a trial of the OX40 agonist ivuxolimab. These receptors all stem from an adult with an advanced solid tumor such as melanoma, head and neck, liver or kidney cancer.

The V call is TRBV20-1, the J call TRBJ1-2; perhaps TRBD1 as D (6 bases). This CDR3 is 11 amino acids long. Germline lookup yields CDR1 DFQATT and CDR2 SNEGSKA (reference sequence). The ends were cut back, 7 bases at V and 10 bases at J, with 16 bases in the middle. The CDR3 spells CSVASRDIYTF. CDR3 nucleotide sequence: TGCAGTGTCGCTTCCCGGGACATCTACACCTTC.

This clone was observed a single time. The chain recombines TRBV6-5 with TRBJ1-1; TRBD1 might be the D (5 bases). Trimming stripped 6 bases from V and 5 bases from J, with 16 bases between. CDR1 MNHEY and CDR2 SVGAGI come from the germline V gene. The CDR3 covers 14 residues. The CDR3 DNA is TGTGCCAGCAGGTACACGCAGGGAGGGACTGAAGCTTTCTTT. Protein product: CASRYTQGGTEAFF.

The V call is TRBV18, the J call TRBJ1-1, with a tentative D call TRBD1 (6 bases). CDR3 length: 14 amino acids. Per the germline V gene, CDR1 is KGHSH and CDR2 is LQKENI. Trimming removed 4 bases from V and 12 bases from J, with 21 bases in between. The chain's CDR3 is CASSRSFPRQETFF. The CDR3, as DNA: TGTGCCAGCTCACGCTCTTTTCCTAGACAGGAGACTTTCTTT.

V is TRBV7-9 and J is TRBJ1-2; D possibly corresponds to TRBD1 (5 bases). The CDR3 totals 13 residues. Per germline, CDR1 SEHNR and CDR2 FQNEAQ (reference sequence). The V end lost 6 bases, the J end lost 7 bases, and 15 bases lay between the germline ends. CDR3 nucleotides: TGTGCCAGCAGATCACAAGATGGGGGTGGCTACACCTTC. Its protein is CASRSQDGGGYTF.

CDR3 bases: TGTGCCAGCAGCATCGTGACAGGGTCGGGGACCGGGGAGCTGTTTTTT. Protein product: CASSIVTGSGTGELFF. This chain links TRBV9 with TRBJ2-2, with 7 positions matching TRBD1. The CDR3 consists of 16 residues. Germline-derived CDR1 and CDR2 are SGDLS and YYNGEE. Trimming at V came to 4 bases and at J to 5 bases, leaving 11 bases not matched to a gene.

The chain links TRBV15 to TRBJ1-3; D ambiguous. This CDR3 has 16 residues. V was cut by 3 bases and J by 4 bases, with 16 bases left in between. CDR1 is LNHNV and CDR2 is YYDKDF in the germline V gene (reference sequence). In DNA, the CDR3 is TGTGCCACCAGCAGGAAGACCGATCCTCTCGGAAACACCATATATTTT. Protein product: CATSRKTDPLGNTIYF.

This clone was observed many times. The chain carries TRBV19 and TRBJ2-7; D is ambiguous. Trimming took off 10 bases at V and 6 bases at J, with 19 bases between the two ends. The CDR3 consists of 13 residues. Per the germline V gene, CDR1 is LNHDA and CDR2 is SQIVND (reference sequence). The DNA of the CDR3 is TGTGCCACCGCAAAGGGCTGGGCTCGCGAGCAGTACTTC. Encoded protein: CATAKGWAREQYF.

The rearrangement links TRBV19 to TRBJ2-7, with 7 positions matching TRBD1. The CDR3 is 15 residues long. With 7 bases clipped from V and 4 bases from J, the junction kept 13 bases outside the gene matches. Germline V lookup: CDR1 LNHDA, CDR2 SQIVND (reference sequence). CDR3 sequence reads: CASKPTLGQLYEQYF. In DNA form, the CDR3 reads TGTGCCAGTAAACCTACCCTGGGACAGCTGTACGAGCAGTACTTC.

This chain's CDR3 is CASSQDVPGQGNEKLFF. CDR3 nucleotides: TGCGCCAGCAGCCAAGATGTCCCGGGACAGGGGAATGAAAAACTGTTTTTT. The chain joins TRBV4-3 to TRBJ1-4, with TRBD1 matching 10 bases. V trimming: 0 bases; J trimming: 5 bases; junction bases outside the gene matches: 6. The CDR3 contains 17 residues. Per germline, CDR1 LGHNA and CDR2 YSLEER.

The rearrangement joins TRBV29-1 to TRBJ2-1; tentative D call: TRBD2 (6 bases). CDR1 is SQVTM, CDR2 ANQGSEA, per germline. The CDR3 length is 12 residues. V shed 3 bases and J shed 5 bases, with 8 bases lying between them. CDR3 DNA sequence: TGCAGCGTTGATAGCGGAGACAATGAGCAGTTCTTC. It is translated as CSVDSGDNEQFF.

This clone was detected once. The genes are TRBV19 and TRBJ2-6; 7 nucleotides match TRBD2. The length of the CDR3 is 16 residues. Germline CDR1 and CDR2: LNHDA and SQIVND (reference sequence). V shed 1 base and J 0 bases; nucleotides not matched to a gene: 0. The CDR3 DNA is TGTGCCAGTAGTATAGCGGGGGGCTCTGGGGCCAACGTCCTGACTTTC. This encodes CASSIAGGSGANVLTF.

CDR3 sequence reads: CASSSIWSSYGYTF. The CDR3 bases are TGTGCCAGCAGTTCTATATGGAGTTCCTATGGCTACACCTTC. This rearrangement joins TRBV2 to TRBJ1-2; D gene uncertain. Trimming cost V 5 bases and J 4 bases, with 14 bases left between them. Germline-derived CDR1 and CDR2 are SNHLY and FYNNEI. CDR3 size: 14 residues.

The gene calls are TRBV7-2 and TRBJ2-2, with 9 bases lining up with TRBD2. V lost 5 bases, J lost 7 bases, and 11 bases stayed unmatched. This CDR3 region has 16 residues. Germline CDR1 reads SGHTA; CDR2 reads FQGNSA. This CDR3 is CASSLIAGAFVGELFF. The CDR3 DNA reads as TGTGCCAGCAGCCTCATAGCGGGAGCCTTTGTCGGGGAGCTGTTTTTT.

This clone was seen once. V is TRBV2 and J is TRBJ2-6; the D is unclear. The CDR3 contains 15 residues. Trimming cost V 7 bases and J 0 bases, with 10 bases left between them. Germline V gives CDR1 SNHLY, CDR2 FYNNEI. The CDR3: CASTQAPSGANVLTF. For the CDR3, the DNA is TGTGCCAGCACCCAGGCGCCCTCTGGGGCCAACGTCCTGACTTTC.

This clone was seen more than once but under ten times. This chain joins TRBV7-8 and TRBJ2-3; a weak D match, TRBD2 (6 bases). The CDR3 has 15 residues. Germline loops: CDR1 SGHVS, CDR2 FQNEAQ. The V gene lost 5 bases and the J gene lost 6 bases, with 18 bases spanning the gap. Here the CDR3 reads CASSVRDHSGDTQYF. The CDR3 region has the DNA TGTGCCAGCAGCGTCCGGGACCATAGCGGTGATACGCAGTATTTT.